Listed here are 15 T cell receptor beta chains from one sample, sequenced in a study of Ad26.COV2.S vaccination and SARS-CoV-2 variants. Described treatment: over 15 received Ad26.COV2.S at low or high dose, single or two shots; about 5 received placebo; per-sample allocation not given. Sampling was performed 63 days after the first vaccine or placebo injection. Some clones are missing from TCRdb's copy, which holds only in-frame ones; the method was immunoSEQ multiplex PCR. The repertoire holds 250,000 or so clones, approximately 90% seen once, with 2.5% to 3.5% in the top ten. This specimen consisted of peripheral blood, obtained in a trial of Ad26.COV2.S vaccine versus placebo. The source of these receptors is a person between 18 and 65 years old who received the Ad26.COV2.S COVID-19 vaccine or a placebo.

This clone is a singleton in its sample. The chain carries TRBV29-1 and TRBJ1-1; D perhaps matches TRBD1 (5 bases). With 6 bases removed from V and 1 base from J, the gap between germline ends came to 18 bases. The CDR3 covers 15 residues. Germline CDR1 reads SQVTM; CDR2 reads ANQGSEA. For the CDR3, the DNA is TGCAGCGTCTCCGATCATCACCAGGGGAACACTGAAGCTTTCTTT. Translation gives CSVSDHHQGNTEAFF. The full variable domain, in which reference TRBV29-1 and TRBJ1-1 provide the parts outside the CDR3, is SAVISQKPSRDICQRGTSLTIQCQVDSQVTMMFWYRQQPGQSLTLIATANQGSEATYESGFVIDKFPISRPNLTFSTLTVSNMSPEDSSIYLCSVSDHHQGNTEAFFGQGTRLTVV.

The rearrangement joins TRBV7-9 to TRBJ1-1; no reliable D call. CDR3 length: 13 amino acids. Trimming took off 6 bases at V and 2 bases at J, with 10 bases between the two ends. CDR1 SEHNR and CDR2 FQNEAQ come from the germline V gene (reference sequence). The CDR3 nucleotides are TGTGCCAGCAGACAAACACCAAACACTGAAGCTTTCTTT. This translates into CASRQTPNTEAFF.

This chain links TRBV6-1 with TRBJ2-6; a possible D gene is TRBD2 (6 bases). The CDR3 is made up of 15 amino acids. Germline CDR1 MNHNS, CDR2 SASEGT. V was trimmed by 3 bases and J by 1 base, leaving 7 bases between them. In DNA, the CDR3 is TGTGCCAGCAGTGACGCGGGATCTGGGGCCAACGTCCTGACTTTC. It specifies CASSDAGSGANVLTF.

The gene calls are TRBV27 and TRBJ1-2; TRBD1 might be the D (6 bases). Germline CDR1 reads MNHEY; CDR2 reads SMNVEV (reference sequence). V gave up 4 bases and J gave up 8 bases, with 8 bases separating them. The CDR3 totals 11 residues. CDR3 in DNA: TGTGCCAGCAGTTGGGGGCGCGGCTACACCTTC. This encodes CASSWGRGYTF.

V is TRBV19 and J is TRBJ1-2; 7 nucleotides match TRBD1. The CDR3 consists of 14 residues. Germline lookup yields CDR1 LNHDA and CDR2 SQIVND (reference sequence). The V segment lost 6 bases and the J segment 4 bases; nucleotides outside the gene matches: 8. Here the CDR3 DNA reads TGTGCCAGTAGCCGACAGGGATTGAGCTATGGCTACACCTTC. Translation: CASSRQGLSYGYTF.

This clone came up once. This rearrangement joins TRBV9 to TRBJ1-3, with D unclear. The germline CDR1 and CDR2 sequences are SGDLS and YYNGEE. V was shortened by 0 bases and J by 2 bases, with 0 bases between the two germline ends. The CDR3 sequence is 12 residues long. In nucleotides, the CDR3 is TGTGCCAGCAGCGTAGCTGGAAACACCATATATTTT. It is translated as CASSVAGNTIYF.

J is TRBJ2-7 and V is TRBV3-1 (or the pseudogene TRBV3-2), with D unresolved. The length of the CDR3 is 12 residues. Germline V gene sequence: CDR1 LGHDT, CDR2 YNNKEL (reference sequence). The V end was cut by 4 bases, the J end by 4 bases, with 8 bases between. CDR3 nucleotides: TGTGCCAGCAGCCTAGGACGTTACGAGCAGTACTTC. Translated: CASSLGRYEQYF.

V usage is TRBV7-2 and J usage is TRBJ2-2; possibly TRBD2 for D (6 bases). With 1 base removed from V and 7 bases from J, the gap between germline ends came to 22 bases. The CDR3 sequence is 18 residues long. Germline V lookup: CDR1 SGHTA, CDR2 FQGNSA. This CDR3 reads CASSLVQSAQGGIGELFF. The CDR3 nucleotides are TGTGCCAGCAGCTTAGTGCAGTCTGCCCAGGGAGGAATCGGGGAGCTGTTTTTT.

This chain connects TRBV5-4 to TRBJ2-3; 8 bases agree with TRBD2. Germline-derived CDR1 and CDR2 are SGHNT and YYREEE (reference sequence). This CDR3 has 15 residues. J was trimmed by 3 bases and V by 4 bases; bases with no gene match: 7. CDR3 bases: TGTGCCAGCAGCCAAGCGGGAGTAAAGACAGATACGCAGTATTTT. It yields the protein CASSQAGVKTDTQYF.

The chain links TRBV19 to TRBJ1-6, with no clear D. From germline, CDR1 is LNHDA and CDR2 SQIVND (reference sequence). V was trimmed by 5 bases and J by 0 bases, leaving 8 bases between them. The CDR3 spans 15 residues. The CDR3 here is CASSAESSYNSPLHF. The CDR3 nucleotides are TGTGCCAGTAGTGCCGAAAGCTCCTATAATTCACCCCTCCACTTT. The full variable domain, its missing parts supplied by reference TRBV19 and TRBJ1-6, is DGGITQSPKYLFRKEGQNVTLSCEQNLNHDAMYWYRQDPGQGLRLIYYSQIVNDFQKGDIAEGYSVSREKKESFPLTVTSAQKNPTAFYLCASSAESSYNSPLHFGNGTRLTVT.

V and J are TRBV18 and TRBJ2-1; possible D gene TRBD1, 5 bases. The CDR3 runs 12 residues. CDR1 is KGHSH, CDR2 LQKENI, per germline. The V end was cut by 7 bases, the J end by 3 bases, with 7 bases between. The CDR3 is CASWGSYNEQFF. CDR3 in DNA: TGTGCCAGCTGGGGCAGCTACAATGAGCAGTTCTTC.

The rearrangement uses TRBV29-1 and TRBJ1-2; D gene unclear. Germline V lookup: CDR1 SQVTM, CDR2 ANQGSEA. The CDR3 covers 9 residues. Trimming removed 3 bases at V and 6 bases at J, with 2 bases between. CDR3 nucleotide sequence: TGCAGCGTTGATCATGGCTACACCTTC. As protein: CSVDHGYTF. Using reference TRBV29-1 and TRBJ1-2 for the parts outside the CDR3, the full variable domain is SAVISQKPSRDICQRGTSLTIQCQVDSQVTMMFWYRQQPGQSLTLIATANQGSEATYESGFVIDKFPISRPNLTFSTLTVSNMSPEDSSIYLCSVDHGYTFGSGTRLTVV.

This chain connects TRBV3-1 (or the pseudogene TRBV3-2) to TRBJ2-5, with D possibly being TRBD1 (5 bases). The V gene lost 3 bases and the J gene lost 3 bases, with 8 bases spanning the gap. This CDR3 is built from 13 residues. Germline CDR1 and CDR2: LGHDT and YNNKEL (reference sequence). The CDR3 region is CASSHTGEETQYF. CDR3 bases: TGTGCCAGCAGCCATACAGGCGAAGAGACCCAGTACTTC.

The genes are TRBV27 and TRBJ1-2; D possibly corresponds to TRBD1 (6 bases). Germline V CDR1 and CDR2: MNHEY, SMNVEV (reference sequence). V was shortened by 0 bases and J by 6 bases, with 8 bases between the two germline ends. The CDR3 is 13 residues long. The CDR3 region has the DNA TGTGCCAGCAGTTTATCAGGGGGGGATGGCTACACCTTC. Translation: CASSLSGGDGYTF.

CDR3 nucleotide sequence: TGTGCCAGCAGCCAAGACGGGTCGACAGGGGCTAACTATGGCTACACCTTC. It encodes CASSQDGSTGANYGYTF. The chain combines TRBV4-2 with TRBJ1-2, with TRBD1 identical over 8 bases. The CDR3 contains 17 residues. V trimming: 0 bases; J trimming: 0 bases; junction bases outside the gene matches: 6. Germline lookup yields CDR1 LGHNA and CDR2 YNFKEQ.